The rows below give T cell receptor beta chains drawn from one sample of a study of blood T cell repertoires in COVID-19. Sequenced by immunoSEQ multiplex PCR; TCRdb stores in-frame clones only, minus some. The sample lists around 220,000 clones; around 82% were seen once. Specimen: peripheral blood. The receptors derive from an elderly woman with active or convalescent COVID-19. Both conserved end residues are trimmed from each CDR3.

ASSVVGLAGILTYEQY	TRBV9	TRBJ2-7	16
ASSFSGGRTDTQY	TRBV5-4	TRBJ2-3	13
ASSLTGGANTGELF	TRBV2	TRBJ2-2	14
ASSRTQSRRTGGDEQF	TRBV6-6	TRBJ2-1	16
ASSESLTVTEAF	TRBV2	TRBJ1-1	12
ASSASGTGVEKLF	TRBV28	TRBJ1-4	13
ASRQGGEREQY	TRBV12-3/TRBV12-4	TRBJ2-7	11
ASNLGGNTNEQF	TRBV5-1	TRBJ2-1	12
ASSPRAETQY	TRBV18	TRBJ2-5	10
ASSSYPSGSYEQY	TRBV27	TRBJ2-7	13
ASSQDWTVGSNQPQH	TRBV4-2	TRBJ1-5	15
ASSSPRGGYEQY	TRBV5-4	TRBJ2-7	12
ASSSEPGQGIRYGYT	TRBV5-1	TRBJ1-2	15
ASSPLAGAETQY	TRBV7-9	TRBJ2-5	12
ASSISGQGRETQY	TRBV28	TRBJ2-5	13
ASSSGQGKQEKLF	TRBV5-1	TRBJ1-4	13
ASSPRNYGYT	TRBV5-6	TRBJ1-2	10
ASSFPDRVDGYT	TRBV5-6	TRBJ1-2	12
ASSEPLGSSYEQY	TRBV28	TRBJ2-7	13
AWSRGSNQPQH	TRBV30	TRBJ1-5	11
ASSFDRGRNNEQF	TRBV5-1	TRBJ2-1	13
ASRTQGDHQPQH	TRBV19	TRBJ1-5	12
ASSRDSEGTEQY	TRBV5-1	TRBJ2-7	12
ASSQDRLNGGYT	TRBV4-1	TRBJ1-2	12
ATSPSGAQAYNEQF	TRBV24-1	TRBJ2-1	14
AWSLPWTENSNQPQH	TRBV30	TRBJ1-5	15
ASSQWQGGADTQY	TRBV14	TRBJ2-3	13
ASSPGTGGETQY	TRBV3-1/TRBV3-2	TRBJ2-5	12
ASSSDSYHTEAF	TRBV6-5	TRBJ1-1	12
ASSLLTGVEGYT	TRBV28	TRBJ1-2	12
ASGGWFSGGASGANVLT	TRBV28	TRBJ2-6	17
ASSGQGGYT	TRBV6-4	TRBJ1-2	9
ASSYSPLTGDGYT	TRBV6-5	TRBJ1-2	13
ASSRDRVGETQY	TRBV2	TRBJ2-5	12
ASSSPMGAGEDTQY	TRBV5-1	TRBJ2-5	14
ASSLGTGVYEKLF	TRBV5-1	TRBJ1-4	13
ASSQVGQGLGETQY	TRBV4-1	TRBJ2-5	14
ASSIPRQGDGYT	TRBV19	TRBJ1-2	12
ASSFQQGSYEQY	TRBV5-5	TRBJ2-7	12